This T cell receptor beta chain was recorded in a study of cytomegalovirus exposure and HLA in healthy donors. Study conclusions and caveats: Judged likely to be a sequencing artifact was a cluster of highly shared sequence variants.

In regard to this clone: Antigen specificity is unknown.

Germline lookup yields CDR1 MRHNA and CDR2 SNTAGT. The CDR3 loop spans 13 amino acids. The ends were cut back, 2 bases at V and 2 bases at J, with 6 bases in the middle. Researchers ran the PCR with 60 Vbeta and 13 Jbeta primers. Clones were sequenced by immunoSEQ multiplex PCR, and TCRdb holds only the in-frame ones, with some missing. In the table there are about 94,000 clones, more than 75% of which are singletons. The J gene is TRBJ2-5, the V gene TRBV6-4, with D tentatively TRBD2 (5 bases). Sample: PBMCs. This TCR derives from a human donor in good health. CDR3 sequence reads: CASSDGGQETQYF. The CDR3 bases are TGTGCCAGCAGTGACGGCGGGCAAGAGACCCAGTACTTC.